The 2 T cell receptor beta chains in this list originate from one sample, sequenced in a study of T cells after posttransplantation cyclophosphamide. Measured with immunoSEQ multiplex PCR; TCRdb has only the in-frame clones, and not every one. The data show approximately 16,000 clones, 77% seen once. Cyclophosphamide on days +3 and +4 followed busulfan-fludarabine conditioning and a marrow graft. Sequencing was performed on CD8+ T cells sorted from PBMCs, taken about 1,900 days after a stem cell transplant with posttransplant cyclophosphamide. The receptors were sampled from a female patient in her forties or fifties who received an allogeneic stem cell transplant from a related donor, was CMV-positive, and had no GVHD. Some T cells may trace back to the graft donor.

In its sample, this clone ranks as medium-sized (0.01 to 0.1%). The chain couples TRBV19 to TRBJ2-1, with 7 positions matching TRBD1. The junction had 8 bases not matched to a gene; V was cut back by 2 bases and J by 7 bases. The CDR3 extends over 15 amino acids. CDR1 is LNHDA, CDR2 SQIVND, per germline (reference sequence). The CDR3 spells CASSIWDRYFNEQFF. The CDR3 DNA follows: TGTGCCAGTAGTATATGGGACAGATACTTTAATGAGCAGTTCTTC. Based on the CDR3 plus reference TRBV19 and TRBJ2-1, the full variable domain is DGGITQSPKYLFRKEGQNVTLSCEQNLNHDAMYWYRQDPGQGLRLIYYSQIVNDFQKGDIAEGYSVSREKKESFPLTVTSAQKNPTAFYLCASSIWDRYFNEQFFGPGTRLTVL.

The chain links TRBV5-5 to TRBJ2-7; D call uncertain. The CDR3 consists of 14 residues. Germline V lookup: CDR1 SGHKS, CDR2 YYEKEE (reference sequence). V lost 0 bases, J lost 0 bases, and 7 bases lay in between. The CDR3 coding sequence is TGTGCCAGCAGCTTGGAAGCGAGCTCCTACGAGCAGTACTTC. Encoded protein: CASSLEASSYEQYF.